The clone carrying this T cell receptor (beta chain) was seen a few times. Its antigen is currently unknown. This sample is part of a study of beta chain features in type 1 diabetes. General study findings and limits: Whether HLA type influences TCRB rearrangement remained unresolved here.

As every portion of the isolated RNA was reverse transcribed, the sequencing read expressed TCRB transcripts. The protocol was immunoSEQ multiplex PCR, while the TCRdb copy is restricted to in-frame clones and leaves out a portion. Seen here are 160,000 or so clones, more than 9.5% observed once, and the top ten hold roughly 2%. Germline V gene data show CDR1 as SNHLY and CDR2 as FYNNEI. V dropped 6 bases and J dropped 7 bases, with 6 bases sitting between them. The CDR3 is made up of 10 amino acids. The TCR originated in a man between 18 and 29 years old in good health. Source material: central memory CD4+ T cells from blood. The chain combines TRBV2 with TRBJ1-2; D is uncertain. CDR3 sequence (DNA): TGTGCCAGCAGAGCTCTTGGCTACACCTTC. Translating gives CASRALGYTF.